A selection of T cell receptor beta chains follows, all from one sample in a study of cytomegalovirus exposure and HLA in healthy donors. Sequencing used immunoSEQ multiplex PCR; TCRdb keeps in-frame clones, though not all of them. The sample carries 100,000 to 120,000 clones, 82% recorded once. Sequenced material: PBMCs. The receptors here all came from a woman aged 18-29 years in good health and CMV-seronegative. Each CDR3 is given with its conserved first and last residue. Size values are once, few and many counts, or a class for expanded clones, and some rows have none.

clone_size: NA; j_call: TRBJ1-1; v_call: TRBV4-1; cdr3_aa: CASSQGQGWTEAFF
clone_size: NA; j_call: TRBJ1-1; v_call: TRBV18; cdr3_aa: CASSLTGTNTEAFF
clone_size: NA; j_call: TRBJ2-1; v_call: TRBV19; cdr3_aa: CASSLPRGSYNEQFF
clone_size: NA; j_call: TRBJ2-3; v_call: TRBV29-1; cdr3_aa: CSVQGRGADTQYF
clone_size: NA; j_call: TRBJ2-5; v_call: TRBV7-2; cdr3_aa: CASSFAGLQETQYF
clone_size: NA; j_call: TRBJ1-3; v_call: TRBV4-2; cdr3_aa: CASSQGAGVGSGNTIYF
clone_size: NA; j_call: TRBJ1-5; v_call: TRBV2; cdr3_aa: CASMMGGRNQPQHF
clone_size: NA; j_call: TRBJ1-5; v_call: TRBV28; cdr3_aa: CASSLIGYSNQPQHF
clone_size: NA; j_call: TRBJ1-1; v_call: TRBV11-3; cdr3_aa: CASSARQGSNEAFF
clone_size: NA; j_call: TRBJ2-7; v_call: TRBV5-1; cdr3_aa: CASSFEAKSYEQYF
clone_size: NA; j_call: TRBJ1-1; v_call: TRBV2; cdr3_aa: CASSPTGEAFF
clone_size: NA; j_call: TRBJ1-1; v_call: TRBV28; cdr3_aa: CASSQGVWTEAFF
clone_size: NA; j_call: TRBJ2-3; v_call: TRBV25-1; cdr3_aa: CASSEYGTDTQYF
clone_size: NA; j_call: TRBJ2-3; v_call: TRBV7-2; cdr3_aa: CASSLGKGLAVTDTQYF
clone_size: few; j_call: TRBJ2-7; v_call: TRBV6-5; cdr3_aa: CASSYFNEQYF
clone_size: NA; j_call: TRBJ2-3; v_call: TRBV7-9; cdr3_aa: CASSRDSRADTQYF
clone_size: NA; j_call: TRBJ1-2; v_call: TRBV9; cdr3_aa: CASSVITRDSLNYGYTF
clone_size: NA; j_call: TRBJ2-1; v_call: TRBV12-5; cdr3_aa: CASGLFAGNEQFF
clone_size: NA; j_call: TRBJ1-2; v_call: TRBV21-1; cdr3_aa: CASSRDGYTF
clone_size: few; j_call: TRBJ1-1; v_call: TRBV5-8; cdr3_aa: CASSRSWTASEAFF
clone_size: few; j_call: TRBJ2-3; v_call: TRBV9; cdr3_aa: CASSVGTALLDTQYF
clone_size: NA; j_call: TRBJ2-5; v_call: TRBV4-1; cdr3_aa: CASSPYPTYQETQYF
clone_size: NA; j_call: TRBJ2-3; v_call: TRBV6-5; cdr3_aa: CASTYSRGAMDTQYF
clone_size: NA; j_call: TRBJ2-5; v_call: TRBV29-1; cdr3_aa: CSVLEETQYF
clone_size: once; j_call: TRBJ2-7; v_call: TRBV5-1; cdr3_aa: CASSTLITGSRREQYF
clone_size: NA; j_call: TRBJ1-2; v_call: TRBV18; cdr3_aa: CASSSSGVSYGYTF
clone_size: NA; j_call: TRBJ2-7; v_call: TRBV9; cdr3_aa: CASSAGGGSGSRNEQYF
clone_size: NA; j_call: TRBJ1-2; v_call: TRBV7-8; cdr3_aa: CASSSVLPYGYTF
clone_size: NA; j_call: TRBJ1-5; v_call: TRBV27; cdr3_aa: CASSLGGAYQPQHF
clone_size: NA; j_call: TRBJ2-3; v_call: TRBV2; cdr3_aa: CATSTQGTDTQYF
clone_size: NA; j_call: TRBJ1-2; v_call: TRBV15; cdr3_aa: CATSGYRLDEYGYTF
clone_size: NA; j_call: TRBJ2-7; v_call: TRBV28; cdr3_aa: CASSLRGAGVMNEQYF
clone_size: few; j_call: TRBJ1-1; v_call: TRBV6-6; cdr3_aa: CASHRVGDTEAFF
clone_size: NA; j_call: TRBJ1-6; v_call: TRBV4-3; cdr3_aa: CASSQVGPDWDNSPLHF
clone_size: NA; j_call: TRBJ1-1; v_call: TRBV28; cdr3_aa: CASSFARGQMNTEAFF
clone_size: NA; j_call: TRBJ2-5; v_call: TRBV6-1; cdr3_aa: CASSERDRDGETQYF
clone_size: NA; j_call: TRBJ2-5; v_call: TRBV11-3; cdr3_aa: CASSFPEETQYF
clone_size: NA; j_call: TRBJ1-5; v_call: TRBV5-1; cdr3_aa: CASSLVGDQPQHF